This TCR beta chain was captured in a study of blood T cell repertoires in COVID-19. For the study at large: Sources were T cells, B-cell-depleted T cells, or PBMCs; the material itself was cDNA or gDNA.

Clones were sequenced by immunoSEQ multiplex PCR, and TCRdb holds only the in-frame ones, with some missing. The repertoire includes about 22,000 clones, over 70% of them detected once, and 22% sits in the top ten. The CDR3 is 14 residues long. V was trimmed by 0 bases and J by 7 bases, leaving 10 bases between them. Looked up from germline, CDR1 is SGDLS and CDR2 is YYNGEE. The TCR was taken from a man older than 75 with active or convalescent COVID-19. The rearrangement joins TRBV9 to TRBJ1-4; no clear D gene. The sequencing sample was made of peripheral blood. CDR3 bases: TGTGCCAGCAGCGTAGAGCAGGTGCCTGAAAAACTGTTTTTT. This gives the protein CASSVEQVPEKLFF.